Sequencing of this T cell receptor (beta chain) was carried out in a study of shared clonotypes between healthy human individuals. Study summary: A donor's plate count was three for CD4 naive and three for CD4 memory; CD8 naive had two and CD8 memory one.

About this clone: The antigen remains unidentified.

Study-wide points: Richness estimates generally favored naive over memory subsets.

Across several immunoSEQ plates, the genomic DNA of each subset was split evenly. Profiling relied on immunoSEQ multiplex PCR, and the TCRdb table lists in-frame clones only, not all of them. The sample holds 2 million to 2.5 million clones, under 97% seen once. This receptor was taken from a man younger than 35 in good health. Sequencing used naive CD4+ T cells sorted from blood. Subset in this sample: CD45RA+ positively selected.

The CDR3 DNA follows: TGCGCCAGCAGCTTGGGCGGACTAGCCCTCCCGGATACGCAGTATTTT. Translation: CASSLGGLALPDTQYF. This sequence joins TRBV5-1 and TRBJ2-3; the match to TRBD2 covers 8 bases. Germline trimming cut 0 bases from V and 6 bases from J; bases unmatched to any gene: 9. The CDR3 sequence is 16 residues long. Per the germline V gene, CDR1 is SGHRS and CDR2 is YFSETQ.